These 15 T cell receptor beta chains share one sample of origin, sequenced in a study of blood T cell repertoires in COVID-19. Using immunoSEQ multiplex PCR, the repertoire was profiled, and TCRdb retains in-frame clones only, with some absent. This repertoire shows hundreds of thousands of clones, around three quarters found once; its top ten account for 3.3%. Input material: peripheral blood. The source is an elderly woman with acute or convalescent COVID-19.

The sample holds a few counts of this clone. The rearrangement joins TRBV27 to TRBJ2-1; no clear D gene. V was pared by 6 bases and J by 0 bases, with 15 bases between. The CDR3 totals 16 residues. The germline V gene encodes CDR1 MNHEY and CDR2 SMNVEV (reference sequence). CDR3 region: CASRYQSGSSYNEQFF. CDR3 nucleotides: TGTGCCAGCAGGTACCAGTCCGGGTCCTCCTACAATGAGCAGTTCTTC.

This sequence joins TRBV18 and TRBJ2-5; D possibly corresponds to TRBD1 (5 bases). The CDR3 runs 16 residues. Germline V gene data show CDR1 as KGHSH and CDR2 as LQKENI. V was trimmed by 3 bases and J by 3 bases, leaving 17 bases between them. The CDR3 DNA sequence: TGTGCCAGCTCACCTACTTTGGGGCAGGGAAAAGAGACCCAGTACTTC. Translation: CASSPTLGQGKETQYF.

The gene calls are TRBV4-1 and TRBJ2-3; perhaps TRBD2 as D (5 bases). Trimming stripped 4 bases from V and 4 bases from J, with 12 bases between. From germline, CDR1 is MGHRA and CDR2 YSYEKL. This CDR3 comprises 14 residues. CDR3 amino acids: CASSPSTGADTQYF. The CDR3 nucleotides are TGCGCCAGCAGCCCAAGCACCGGGGCAGATACGCAGTATTTT.

This clone has a handful of counts. This chain links TRBV5-5 with TRBJ2-1, with TRBD2 identical over 8 bases. This CDR3 is built from 13 residues. Trimming removed 4 bases from V and 7 bases from J; junction bases left unmatched: 4. Germline V CDR1 and CDR2: SGHKS, YYEKEE (reference sequence). DNA for the CDR3: TGTGCCAGCAGCGTGACTAGCGTAAATGAGCAGTTCTTC. Protein: CASSVTSVNEQFF.

The rearrangement joins TRBV7-2 to TRBJ2-5, with 8 nucleotides matching TRBD1. The germline V gene encodes CDR1 SGHTA and CDR2 FQGNSA. J was trimmed by 5 bases and V by 0 bases; bases with no gene match: 5. The CDR3 is 15 amino acids. CDR3 nucleotide sequence: TGTGCCAGCAGCTTAGCCCGGACAGGGCGGGAGACCCAGTACTTC. Amino acid sequence: CASSLARTGRETQYF.

The J gene is TRBJ1-5, the V gene TRBV6-5, with D perhaps matching TRBD1 (5 bases). The CDR3 is made up of 15 amino acids. Germline V CDR1 and CDR2: MNHEY, SVGAGI. Trimming took 6 bases from V and 2 from J, leaving 14 bases between them. The CDR3 nucleotides are TGTGCCAGCAGCGATCAGGGTCTGGGCAATCAGCCCCAGCATTTT. Its translation is CASSDQGLGNQPQHF.

In its sample, this clone was seen a few times. The chain uses TRBV7-2 and TRBJ2-1; 9 bases map to TRBD2. The junction had 7 bases not matched to a gene; V was cut back by 3 bases and J by 7 bases. In germline, CDR1 is SGHTA, CDR2 FQGNSA. The CDR3 spans 15 residues. The CDR3 DNA follows: TGTGCCAGCAGCTTGGTTAGCGGGAGAGGGAATGAGCAGTTCTTC. Encoded protein: CASSLVSGRGNEQFF.

This chain joins TRBV6-5 and TRBJ2-7; TRBD1 matches 7 bases. Germline V lookup: CDR1 MNHEY, CDR2 SVGAGI. The CDR3 spans 15 residues. Trimming cost V 6 bases and J 1 base; bases outside gene matches: 9. The CDR3 DNA follows: TGTGCCAGCAGAGTCGGACAGGCTGGTTCCTACGAGCAGTACTTC. This sequence encodes CASRVGQAGSYEQYF.

This sequence joins TRBV9 and TRBJ2-1; D might be TRBD2 (7 bases). The CDR3 is made up of 14 amino acids. The V and J ends lost 4 bases and 5 bases respectively, with 13 bases between them. Per the germline V gene, CDR1 is SGDLS and CDR2 is YYNGEE. The CDR3 DNA follows: TGTGCCAGCAGCCCGGGGGGCAGGGACAATGAGCAGTTCTTC. This sequence encodes CASSPGGRDNEQFF.

Of note for this clone: Compared with germline, one end of the junction differs, possibly owing to a read error. The CDR3 region has the DNA TGTGCCAGCAGCTCTAGGTCAGGGAACTCTGAAGCTTTCTTT. Protein: CASSSRSGNSEAFF. The chain uses TRBV7-2 and TRBJ1-1; a possible D gene is TRBD1 (5 bases). The germline V gene has CDR1 SGHTA and CDR2 FQGNSA. The CDR3 contains 14 residues. The whole variable domain, filled in from reference TRBV7-2 and TRBJ1-1, reads GAGVSQSPSNKVTEKGKDVELRCDPISGHTALYWYRQSLGQGLEFLIYFQGNSAPDKSGLPSDRFSAERTGGSVSTLTIQRTQQEDSAVYLCASSSRSGNSEAFFGQGTRLTVV.

The rearrangement uses TRBV12-3 or TRBV12-4 and TRBJ1-2; no reliable D call. The CDR3 covers 12 residues. Between the trimmed V and J ends, which lost 7 bases and 10 bases, there was a span of 16 bases. The CDR3 coding sequence is TGTGCCAGCAATACCCCCAGCGGATCCTACACCTTC. Its translation: CASNTPSGSYTF.

The chain couples TRBV5-1 to TRBJ2-2; D is possibly TRBD2 (5 bases). With 5 bases removed from V and 0 bases from J, the gap between germline ends came to 8 bases. In germline, CDR1 is SGHRS, CDR2 YFSETQ. The CDR3 runs to 14 residues. The CDR3 DNA follows: TGCGCCAGCAGGGAGACTACGAACACCGGGGAGCTGTTTTTT. Translating it yields CASRETTNTGELFF.

The rearrangement joins TRBV18 to TRBJ2-7, with TRBD2 as a possible D gene (5 bases). This CDR3 contains 15 residues. CDR1 and CDR2 (germline): KGHSH, LQKENI. The germline V and J ends were trimmed by 3 bases and 4 bases, with 16 bases remaining between them. The CDR3 spells CASSPYTGTGYEQYF. The CDR3 DNA follows: TGTGCCAGCTCACCGTACACGGGAACGGGATACGAGCAGTACTTC.

This chain uses TRBV9 with TRBJ1-3, with 8 bases matching TRBD1. Trimming removed 4 bases from V and 4 bases from J; junction bases left unmatched: 10. Germline V gives CDR1 SGDLS, CDR2 YYNGEE. This CDR3 comprises 16 residues. CDR3 nucleotide sequence: TGTGCCAGCAGCCTCCTCGGACAGGGAACCGGAAACACCATATATTTT. It specifies CASSLLGQGTGNTIYF. Full variable domain (remainder filled in from reference TRBV9 and TRBJ1-3): DSGVTQTPKHLITATGQRVTLRCSPRSGDLSVYWYQQSLDQGLQFLIQYYNGEERAKGNILERFSAQQFPDLHSELNLSSLELGDSALYFCASSLLGQGTGNTIYFGEGSWLTVV.

The genes are TRBV6-5 and TRBJ1-6; the D is unclear. Germline V gives CDR1 MNHEY, CDR2 SVGAGI. The length of the CDR3 is 11 residues. V was cut by 9 bases and J by 10 bases, with 10 bases left in between. For the CDR3, the DNA is TGTGCCAGTAGCGAGGACTCACCCCTCCACTTT. Protein: CASSEDSPLHF.